One T cell receptor (beta chain) is described in this entry. This clonotype was detected many times. Its cognate antigen has yet to be identified. It has no much larger one-base neighbor in the sample; base qualities were not kept. The data originate from a study of regulatory T cells in long-lasting Graves disease (dated by TCRdb to 2020 to 2023). Concerning the study at large: Persistent Graves' disease was defined as persistently positive TSH receptor autoantibodies together with antithyroid drug treatment for over 5 years. Peripheral blood TCR sequencing and RNA sequencing compared persistent Graves' disease patients with newly diagnosed Graves' disease patients. Antithyroid drugs had been taken for 10 to 13 years on average by persistent Graves' disease patients in the clinical cohort. The study took place in China and was registered as a clinical trial. A total of around 35 samples were covered by TCR sequencing, comprising approximately 13 persistent and about 20 newly diagnosed Graves' disease patients. The full study reports these points: Compared with newly diagnosed patients, persistent Graves' disease patients had lower TCR Shannon entropy and fewer highly expanded clones, which suggests clonal expansion. The small sample size was acknowledged by the authors as a limitation that may reduce accuracy. Peripheral blood alone was examined, since thyroid tissue, which constituted the primary lesion, could not be accessed. Patients with persistent disease shared more public clonotypes (approximately 2,500) than newly diagnosed patients did (more than 900). Only the TCR beta chain was sequenced and analyzed.

Library method: multiplex PCR. TCRdb records Illumina HiSeq 4000 as the sequencer. To build TCR beta libraries, CDR3 regions were amplified by Arm-PCR using iRepertoire HTBI primers. PCR products were gel purified before sequencing. The original methods were these. Across samples, 60 to 70 TRBV and roughly 15 TRBJ segments were identified and used for gene usage analysis of CDR3 amino acid clonotypes. COPE and FqMerger were used to merge filtered high-quality paired reads into contigs. BLAST was used to align contigs to the IMGT TRBV, TRBD and TRBJ reference genes, and CDR3 was defined following IMGT. Any clonotype with a frequency above 0.1% was classified as a highly expanded clone. Repertoire diversity was measured by Shannon entropy, and V-J evenness by the Gini coefficient. A clonotype was considered public if more than one individual shared it. The raw public data were reprocessed by TCRdb itself: fastp quality trimming at Q25, MiXCR clonotype calling, in-frame beta chains only. Rows are combined by CDR3 protein, so each entry shows the most common genes and DNA. The V and J calls reflect TCRdb's pipeline rather than the authors' work. The sample table shows 350,000 to 500,000 distinct CDR3 sequences, and 21% are seen once. The ten largest account for roughly an eighth of the sample.

The time point label of this sample denotes: persistent/refractory GD, antithyroid drugs over 5 years with positive TRAb. For both TCR sequencing and RNA sequencing, RNA was extracted from PBMCs in TRIzol. The diagnosis of Graves' disease was made according to American Thyroid Association guidelines. Recruitment of patients was carried out at an endocrinology department in Xi'an, China. Each patient gave approximately 10 milliliters of peripheral blood, collected in an EDTA anticoagulant tube. Ficoll Paque Plus density gradient separation was used to isolate PBMCs, and no additional T cell sorting was done. RNA quality was checked with an Agilent 2100 Bioanalyzer and agarose gel, and concentration with a NanoDrop 2000. Material: peripheral blood mononuclear cells (PBMCs), obtained when the disease was refractory, from a patient treated with antithyroid drugs. This receptor was obtained from a female donor with Graves disease.

Read as DNA, the sequence is TGTGCCAGCAGTCAGACTAGCGGGAGATCCTACGAGCAGTACTTC. It encodes CASSQTSGRSYEQYF. The chain is encoded by TRBV2 joined to TRBJ2-7; 12 junctional bases match TRBD2. The CDR3 spans 15 residues, from the cysteine through the phenylalanine. The only DNA kept is the CDR3, 45 bases in frame from the first base. The germline V gene sets CDR1 to SNHLY and CDR2 to FYNNEI. After removal of 5 bases from V and 1 base from J, the junction retains 3 bases not matched to a gene. Outside the CDR3, residues come from the reference TRBV2 and TRBJ2-7 proteins, so the full variable domain is: EPEVTQTPSHQVTQMGQEVILRCVPISNHLYFYWYRQILGQKVEFLVSFYNNEISEKSEIFDDQFSVERPDGSNFTLKIRSTKLEDSAMYFCASSQTSGRSYEQYFGPGTRLTVT.